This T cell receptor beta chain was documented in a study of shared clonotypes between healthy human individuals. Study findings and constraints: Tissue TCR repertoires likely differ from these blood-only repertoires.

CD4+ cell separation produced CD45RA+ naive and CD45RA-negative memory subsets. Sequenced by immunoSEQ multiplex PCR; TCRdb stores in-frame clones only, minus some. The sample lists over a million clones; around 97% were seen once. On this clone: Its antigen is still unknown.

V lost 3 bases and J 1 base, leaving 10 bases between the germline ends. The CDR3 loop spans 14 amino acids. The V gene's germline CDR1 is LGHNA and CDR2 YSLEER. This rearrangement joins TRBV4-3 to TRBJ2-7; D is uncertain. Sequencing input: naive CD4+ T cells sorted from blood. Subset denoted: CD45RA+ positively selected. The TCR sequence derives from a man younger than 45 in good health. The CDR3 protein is CASSQALGSYEQYF. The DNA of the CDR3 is TGCGCCAGCAGCCAGGCCCTCGGGTCCTACGAGCAGTACTTC.